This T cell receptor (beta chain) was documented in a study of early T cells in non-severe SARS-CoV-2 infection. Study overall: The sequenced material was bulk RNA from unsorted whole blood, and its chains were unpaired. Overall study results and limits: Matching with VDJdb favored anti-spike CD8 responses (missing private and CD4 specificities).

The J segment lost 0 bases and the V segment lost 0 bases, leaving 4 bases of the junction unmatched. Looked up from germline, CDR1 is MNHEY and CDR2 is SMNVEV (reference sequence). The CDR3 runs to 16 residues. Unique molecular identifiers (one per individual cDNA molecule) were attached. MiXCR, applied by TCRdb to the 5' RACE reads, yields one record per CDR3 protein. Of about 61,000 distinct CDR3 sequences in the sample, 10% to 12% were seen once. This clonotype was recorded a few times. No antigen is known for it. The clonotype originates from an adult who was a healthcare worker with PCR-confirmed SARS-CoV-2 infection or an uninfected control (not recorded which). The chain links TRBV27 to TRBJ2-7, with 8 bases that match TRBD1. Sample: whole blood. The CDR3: CASSLSPGQASYEQYF. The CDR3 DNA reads TGTGCCAGCAGTTTATCGCCGGGACAGGCCTCCTACGAGCAGTACTTC.